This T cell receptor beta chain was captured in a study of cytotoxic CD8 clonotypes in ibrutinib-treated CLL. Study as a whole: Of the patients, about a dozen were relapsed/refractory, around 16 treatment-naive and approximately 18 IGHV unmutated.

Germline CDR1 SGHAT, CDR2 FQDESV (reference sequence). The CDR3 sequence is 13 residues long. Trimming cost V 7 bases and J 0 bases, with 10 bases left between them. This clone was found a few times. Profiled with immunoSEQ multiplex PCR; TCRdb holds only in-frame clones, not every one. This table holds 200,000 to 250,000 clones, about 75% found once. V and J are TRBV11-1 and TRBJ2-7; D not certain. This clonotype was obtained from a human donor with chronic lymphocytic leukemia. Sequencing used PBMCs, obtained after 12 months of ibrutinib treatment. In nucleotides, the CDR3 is TGTGCCAGCACCCCGACCGGCTCCTACGAGCAGTACTTC. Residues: CASTPTGSYEQYF.